The 27 T cell receptor beta chains listed next were all sequenced from one sample in a study of control samples from healthy donors and cancer patients. Some clones are missing from TCRdb's copy, which holds only in-frame ones; the method was immunoSEQ multiplex PCR. Of 140,000 or so clones listed, about 91% are singletons. What was sequenced was blood. The receptor source for this set is a man aged 30-40 years in good health.

V gene TRBV29-1 combines with J gene TRBJ1-1, with a possible D match to TRBD1 (6 bases). Per the germline V gene, CDR1 is SQVTM and CDR2 is ANQGSEA. V lost 7 bases and J 0 bases, leaving 12 bases between the germline ends. This CDR3 contains 13 residues. CDR3 residues: CSAEGGLNTEAFF. The CDR3 bases are TGCAGCGCCGAAGGGGGACTGAACACTGAAGCTTTCTTT. The variable domain in full, completed from reference TRBV29-1 and TRBJ1-1, reads SAVISQKPSRDICQRGTSLTIQCQVDSQVTMMFWYRQQPGQSLTLIATANQGSEATYESGFVIDKFPISRPNLTFSTLTVSNMSPEDSSIYLCSAEGGLNTEAFFGQGTRLTVV.

The V and J genes are TRBV28 and TRBJ1-6; a possible D gene is TRBD1 (6 bases). The germline V gene has CDR1 MDHEN and CDR2 SYDVKM. The CDR3 sequence is 17 residues long. V dropped 5 bases and J dropped 2 bases, with 16 bases sitting between them. CDR3 sequence (DNA): TGTGCCAGCAGTGAACAGGGTTTAGGTCCCTATAATTCACCCCTCCACTTT. Amino acid sequence: CASSEQGLGPYNSPLHF. Variable domain in full (rest from reference TRBV28 and TRBJ1-6): DVKVTQSSRYLVKRTGEKVFLECVQDMDHENMFWYRQDPGLGLRLIYFSYDVKMKEKGDIPEGYSVSREKKERFSLILESASTNQTSMYLCASSEQGLGPYNSPLHFGNGTRLTVT.

This chain connects TRBV7-8 to TRBJ1-2; D uncertain. Germline values: CDR1 SGHVS, CDR2 FQNEAQ. This CDR3 is built from 14 residues. V shed 5 bases and J shed 0 bases, with 10 bases lying between them. For the CDR3, the DNA is TGTGCCAGCAGCCCGCTCGAGTCTAACTATGGCTACACCTTC. Translated, it gives CASSPLESNYGYTF.

The chain has TRBV12-3 or TRBV12-4 and TRBJ1-2; unclear D gene. Trimming cost V 5 bases and J 2 bases, with 9 bases left between them. CDR3 size: 13 residues. The CDR3: CASSPDANYGYTF. The CDR3 DNA follows: TGTGCCAGCAGTCCGGACGCAAACTATGGCTACACCTTC.

The chain combines TRBV7-9 with TRBJ1-2; 9 bases are a match to TRBD1. Germline assignment: CDR1 SEHNR and CDR2 FQNEAQ (reference sequence). The V and J ends lost 0 bases and 8 bases, in that order; junction bases with no gene match: 10. The CDR3 is 16 amino acids. DNA of the CDR3: TGTGCCAGCAGCTTAGCGTTGGCGACAGGGGGAAACGGCTACACCTTC. Its translation is CASSLALATGGNGYTF.

The table lists this clone with a count of one. This chain joins TRBV4-1 and TRBJ2-1; 10 nucleotides match TRBD2. Germline V CDR1 and CDR2: MGHRA, YSYEKL. The CDR3 has 15 residues. V gave up 1 base and J gave up 5 bases; unmatched junction bases: 2. CDR3 region: CASSQVGTSDNEQFF. The CDR3 region has the DNA TGCGCCAGCAGCCAAGTCGGGACTAGCGACAATGAGCAGTTCTTC.

This chain links TRBV24-1 with TRBJ1-6; D unclear. CDR3 length: 15 amino acids. The V gene's germline CDR1 is KGHDR and CDR2 SFDVKD. V shed 4 bases and J shed 10 bases, with 16 bases lying between them. Here the CDR3 reads CATSEDKGCLSPLHF. Here the CDR3 DNA reads TGTGCCACCAGTGAGGATAAGGGATGTTTATCACCCCTCCACTTT.

V usage is TRBV19 and J usage is TRBJ2-2; D is unresolved. Germline lookup yields CDR1 LNHDA and CDR2 SQIVND (reference sequence). This CDR3 region has 14 residues. The V end was cut by 3 bases, the J end by 0 bases, with 5 bases between. The CDR3 sequence is CASSIQTNTGELFF. Written as DNA, the CDR3 is TGTGCCAGTAGTATCCAGACGAACACCGGGGAGCTGTTTTTT.

The V and J genes are TRBV9 and TRBJ1-4; D perhaps matches TRBD1 (6 bases). This CDR3 region has 15 residues. Trimming removed 3 bases at V and 3 bases at J, with 12 bases between. Germline CDR1 SGDLS, CDR2 YYNGEE. This CDR3 reads CASSAQGTANEKLFF. Here the CDR3 DNA reads TGTGCCAGCAGCGCCCAGGGGACGGCTAATGAAAAACTGTTTTTT.

The chain carries TRBV5-1 and TRBJ2-1; TRBD2 might be the D (5 bases). Germline lookup yields CDR1 SGHRS and CDR2 YFSETQ. The V end was cut by 5 bases, the J end by 4 bases, with 16 bases between. This CDR3 region has 15 residues. The CDR3 loop is CASRSVGGSYNEQFF. CDR3 sequence (DNA): TGCGCCAGCAGGTCTGTAGGCGGGTCATACAATGAGCAGTTCTTC.

The chain couples TRBV28 to TRBJ2-4; 8 nucleotides agree with TRBD1. The germline gives CDR1 MDHEN, CDR2 SYDVKM. After removal of 2 bases from V and 0 bases from J, the junction contained 9 bases not matched to a gene. The CDR3 is 18 residues long. Here the CDR3 reads CASSLPDRTGIAKNIQYF. For the CDR3, the DNA is TGTGCCAGCAGTTTACCGGATCGGACAGGGATAGCCAAAAACATTCAGTACTTC.

This chain links TRBV7-9 with TRBJ1-1; a possible D gene is TRBD1 (6 bases). Germline-derived CDR1 and CDR2 are SEHNR and FQNEAQ (reference sequence). The CDR3 is made up of 15 amino acids. V was clipped by 1 base and J by 4 bases, with 13 bases between them. CDR3 in amino acids: CASSLGNRVTTEAFF. In nucleotides, the CDR3 is TGTGCCAGCAGCTTAGGCAACAGGGTTACCACTGAAGCTTTCTTT.

The chain recombines TRBV5-1 with TRBJ1-5, with 11 bases matching TRBD1. CDR1 is SGHRS and CDR2 is YFSETQ in the germline V gene. Unmatched junction bases numbered 8, after V lost 4 bases and J lost 2 bases. The CDR3 sequence is 17 residues long. CDR3 residues: CASSPGQGARGNQPQHF. In nucleotides, the CDR3 is TGCGCCAGCAGCCCCGGACAGGGGGCGCGAGGCAATCAGCCCCAGCATTTT.

The V gene is TRBV9, the J gene TRBJ1-2, with D uncertain. Germline-derived CDR1 and CDR2 are SGDLS and YYNGEE. This CDR3 contains 15 residues. The V and J ends lost 4 bases and 6 bases respectively, with 19 bases between them. The CDR3 sequence is CASSPDGEGVHGYTF. The CDR3 coding sequence is TGTGCCAGCAGCCCCGACGGGGAGGGAGTTCATGGCTACACCTTC.

The J gene is TRBJ2-1, the V gene TRBV7-2; 8 bases match TRBD1. Germline CDR1 reads SGHTA; CDR2 reads FQGNSA. This CDR3 has 16 residues. V was clipped by 5 bases and J by 12 bases; unmatched bases: 18. The CDR3, as DNA: TGTGCCAGCAGCAAATCCGGGACAGGCCCTTCCTCAGGGCAGTTCTTC. Encoded protein: CASSKSGTGPSSGQFF.

The rearrangement joins TRBV11-2 to TRBJ2-3, with 9 bases identical to TRBD2. Looked up from germline, CDR1 is SGHAT and CDR2 is FQNNGV. J was trimmed by 5 bases and V by 1 base; bases with no gene match: 1. This CDR3 contains 14 residues. For the CDR3, the DNA is TGTGCCAGCAGCTTAGGCGGGGGGGTAGATACGCAGTATTTT. This encodes CASSLGGGVDTQYF.

V and J are TRBV7-3 and TRBJ2-6; possibly TRBD1 for D (6 bases). CDR3 length equals 12 residues. Looked up from germline, CDR1 is SGHTA and CDR2 is FQGTGA. The V end lost 8 bases, the J end lost 4 bases, and 6 bases lay between the germline ends. CDR3 residues: CASGTGANVLTF. CDR3 bases: TGTGCCAGCGGGACAGGGGCCAACGTCCTGACTTTC.

The chain links TRBV6-1 to TRBJ1-2, with a tentative D call TRBD1 (5 bases). V lost 0 bases to trimming and J lost 1 base, with 6 bases between them. In germline, CDR1 is MNHNS, CDR2 SASEGT. This CDR3 is 14 amino acids long. CDR3 loop: CASSEAQGNYGYTF. The CDR3 DNA follows: TGTGCCAGCAGTGAAGCGCAGGGTAACTATGGCTACACCTTC.

The V and J genes are TRBV6-6 and TRBJ1-5; maybe TRBD1 (6 bases). The V end lost 6 bases, the J end lost 5 bases, and 14 bases lay between the germline ends. The CDR3 contains 14 residues. Germline CDR1 is MNHNY and CDR2 is SVGAGI (reference sequence). CDR3 loop: CASREVGAYQPQHF. In nucleotides, the CDR3 is TGTGCCAGCAGAGAGGTGGGGGCGTATCAGCCCCAGCATTTT.

CDR3 coding DNA: TGCGCCAGCACTCTGGACGGCTACGAGCAGTACTTC. Translating gives CASTLDGYEQYF. The chain uses TRBV5-1 and TRBJ2-7; no clear D. Germline V lookup: CDR1 SGHRS, CDR2 YFSETQ. V lost 6 bases, J lost 3 bases, and 10 bases lay in between. The CDR3 contains 12 residues.

The V and J genes are TRBV28 and TRBJ2-3; 7 positions agree with TRBD2. The junction had 11 bases not matched to a gene; V was cut back by 8 bases and J by 0 bases. The CDR3 runs 16 residues. CDR1 and CDR2 (germline): MDHEN, SYDVKM. The CDR3 loop is CASRNPGGGSTDTQYF. The DNA for the CDR3 is TGTGCCAGCCGCAACCCTGGCGGGGGAAGCACAGATACGCAGTATTTT. Full variable domain (rest looked up from reference TRBV28 and TRBJ2-3): DVKVTQSSRYLVKRTGEKVFLECVQDMDHENMFWYRQDPGLGLRLIYFSYDVKMKEKGDIPEGYSVSREKKERFSLILESASTNQTSMYLCASRNPGGGSTDTQYFGPGTRLTVL.

The chain links TRBV5-1 to TRBJ2-7, with D perhaps given as TRBD1 or TRBD2 (6 bases each). The CDR3 contains 13 residues. Trimming stripped 10 bases from V and 6 bases from J, with 20 bases between. CDR1 and CDR2 from the germline V gene are SGHRS and YFSETQ. CDR3 sequence: CARGRRVSGEQYF. CDR3 nucleotides: TGCGCCCGGGGGCGACGTGTTTCTGGCGAGCAGTACTTC.

The rearrangement joins TRBV5-1 to TRBJ2-2; D is unresolved. CDR3 size: 15 residues. Looked up from germline, CDR1 is SGHRS and CDR2 is YFSETQ. V lost 4 bases and J 0 bases, leaving 10 bases between the germline ends. CDR3 residues: CASSMTTPNTGELFF. Here the CDR3 DNA reads TGCGCCAGCAGCATGACAACGCCGAACACCGGGGAGCTGTTTTTT.

The rearrangement links TRBV6-6 to TRBJ1-1; D is undetermined. The germline CDR1 and CDR2 sequences are MNHNY and SVGAGI (reference sequence). V lost 6 bases and J lost 6, with 20 bases in between. This CDR3 comprises 15 residues. In DNA form, the CDR3 reads TGTGCCAGCAGACTAACATTCCAGGCATGGGCTGAAGCTTTCTTT. Protein sequence: CASRLTFQAWAEAFF.

This clone qualifies as medium-sized. This chain uses TRBV7-9 with TRBJ1-2; the D gene is possibly TRBD1 (5 bases). V was cut by 3 bases and J by 9 bases, with 14 bases left in between. CDR1 is SEHNR and CDR2 is FQNEAQ in the germline V gene (reference sequence). The CDR3 spans 13 residues. This CDR3 reads CASSLGQGRSYTF. CDR3 in DNA: TGTGCCAGCAGCTTGGGTCAGGGACGGAGCTACACCTTC.

The chain employs TRBV6-5 and TRBJ2-7; D possibly matches TRBD1 or TRBD2 (6 bases each). The CDR3 runs 15 residues. Germline loops: CDR1 MNHEY, CDR2 SVGAGI. Deletions cut 5 bases from V and 4 bases from J, with 18 bases between. Here the CDR3 reads CASSPSGWRGYEQYF. DNA for the CDR3: TGTGCCAGCAGTCCTTCGGGGTGGAGGGGGTACGAGCAGTACTTC.

V and J are TRBV6-5 and TRBJ2-7; D is uncertain. Germline CDR1 and CDR2: MNHEY and SVGAGI. The V and J ends lost 6 bases and 0 bases respectively, with 15 bases between them. The CDR3 totals 15 residues. CDR3: CASRPTLSSSYEQYF. The CDR3 DNA is TGTGCCAGCAGGCCAACCTTGTCAAGCTCCTACGAGCAGTACTTC.